The 26 T cell receptor beta chains given below trace back to one sample, sequenced in a study of blood T cell repertoires in COVID-19. Profiling relied on immunoSEQ multiplex PCR, and the TCRdb table lists in-frame clones only, not all of them. The data contain more than 110,000 clones, almost 85% of them singletons. The material sequenced was peripheral blood. The receptors were gathered from a man over 45 with acute or convalescent COVID-19.

The V gene is TRBV5-1, the J gene TRBJ2-7; 14 positions match TRBD2. This CDR3 contains 16 residues. The germline V gene encodes CDR1 SGHRS and CDR2 YFSETQ. V shed 4 bases and J 0 bases; nucleotides not matched to a gene: 3. The DNA of the CDR3 is TGCGCCAGCAGCAAGGGACTAGCGGGAGTCTCCTACGAGCAGTACTTC. Translating it yields CASSKGLAGVSYEQYF.

The count of this clone is one. J is TRBJ2-1 and V is TRBV24-1; TRBD2 matches at 9 bases. V shed 5 bases and J 4 bases; nucleotides not matched to a gene: 5. Germline assignment: CDR1 KGHDR and CDR2 SFDVKD. This CDR3 contains 15 residues. CDR3 loop: CATSVAGGGYNEQFF. The CDR3 bases are TGTGCCACCAGTGTGGCGGGAGGGGGTTACAATGAGCAGTTCTTC.

The chain uses TRBV18 and TRBJ2-6, with D tentatively TRBD1 (5 bases). The germline CDR1 and CDR2 sequences are KGHSH and LQKENI. V shed 2 bases and J shed 0 bases, with 20 bases lying between them. This CDR3 has 20 amino acids. CDR3 bases: TGTGCCAGCTCACCAATTCCCTCTGGGGCTATTCCCTCTGGGGCCAACGTCCTGACTTTC. Its protein is CASSPIPSGAIPSGANVLTF.

The chain carries TRBV11-1 and TRBJ2-7; a weak D match, TRBD1 (5 bases). V lost 10 bases to trimming and J lost 3 bases, with 16 bases between them. CDR1 is SGHAT, CDR2 FQDESV, per germline (reference sequence). The CDR3 sequence is 13 residues long. This CDR3 reads CATGGAGVYEQYF. In DNA form, the CDR3 reads TGTGCCACTGGTGGGGCAGGCGTCTACGAGCAGTACTTC.

Regarding this clone: Sequence at one end of the junction differs from germline and may be a read error. The chain uses TRBV7-7 and TRBJ2-1; 8 bases are shared with TRBD2. The CDR3 is 14 amino acids. Germline assignment: CDR1 SSHAT and CDR2 FNYEAQ (reference sequence). The CDR3 DNA reads TGTGCTAGCAGCTTAGCCGGGAGGGGTAATGAGCAGTTCTTC. Encoded protein: CASSLAGRGNEQFF.

V usage is TRBV18 and J usage is TRBJ1-4; TRBD1 agrees at 7 bases. Germline-derived CDR1 and CDR2 are KGHSH and LQKENI. The CDR3 is 17 amino acids. V lost 6 bases and J lost 0; bases outside the gene matches: 10. The CDR3 region has the DNA TGTGCCAGCTCCCTCCGACAGGGCTCGGCAACTAATGAAAAACTGTTTTTT. This sequence encodes CASSLRQGSATNEKLFF.

CDR3: CASSSGTGNEQYF. The CDR3 coding sequence is TGTGCCAGCAGCTCCGGGACAGGGAACGAGCAGTACTTC. V and J are TRBV11-2 and TRBJ2-7; 9 bases line up with TRBD1. CDR1 and CDR2 (germline): SGHAT, FQNNGV. The V segment lost 4 bases and the J segment 5 bases; nucleotides outside the gene matches: 3. This CDR3 region has 13 residues.

The chain couples TRBV7-3 to TRBJ2-7, with 8 bases lining up with TRBD1. Looked up from germline, CDR1 is SGHTA and CDR2 is FQGTGA. CDR3 length: 15 residues. Losses at the gene ends were 5 bases for V and 0 bases for J; bases not matched to a gene: 6. Here the CDR3 reads CASSQPGQGSYEQYF. CDR3 sequence (DNA): TGTGCCAGCAGCCAACCCGGACAGGGCTCCTACGAGCAGTACTTC.

The chain links TRBV6-6 to TRBJ1-1; 7 nucleotides align to TRBD1. Germline assignment: CDR1 MNHNY and CDR2 SVGAGI (reference sequence). V shed 0 bases and J 6 bases; nucleotides not matched to a gene: 7. The CDR3 consists of 15 residues. The CDR3 sequence: CASSYSLQGGAEAFF. The CDR3 DNA reads as TGTGCCAGCAGTTACTCGCTTCAGGGGGGCGCTGAAGCTTTCTTT.

CDR3 nucleotides: TGTGCCAGCAGTTATGGACAGGTCTATGGCTACACCTTC. It translates to CASSYGQVYGYTF. The chain couples TRBV6-5 to TRBJ1-2; 7 bases fit TRBD1. Trimming cost V 3 bases and J 4 bases; bases outside gene matches: 2. Germline-derived CDR1 and CDR2 are MNHEY and SVGAGI. This CDR3 has 13 residues.

The J gene is TRBJ2-3, the V gene TRBV7-6; 10 nucleotides agree with TRBD2. The CDR3 has 15 amino acids. The V and J ends lost 7 bases and 4 bases, in that order; junction bases with no gene match: 8. The germline V gene encodes CDR1 SGHVS and CDR2 FNYEAQ. The CDR3 loop reads CASIASGSSADTQYF. CDR3 DNA sequence: TGTGCCAGCATTGCTAGCGGGAGTAGTGCAGATACGCAGTATTTT.

The rearrangement joins TRBV6-5 to TRBJ1-4; D remains ambiguous. CDR1 is MNHEY, CDR2 SVGAGI, per germline. This CDR3 is built from 15 residues. V lost 4 bases to trimming and J lost 0 bases, with 9 bases between them. CDR3 in DNA: TGTGCCAGCAGTTCCTCCTCCCCAACTAATGAAAAACTGTTTTTT. Amino acid sequence: CASSSSSPTNEKLFF.

This chain connects TRBV6-1 to TRBJ2-7; no reliable D call. Trimming shortened V by 1 base and J by 7 bases, and 5 bases separated the two germline ends. Germline values: CDR1 MNHNS, CDR2 SASEGT. This CDR3 region has 11 residues. CDR3 DNA: TGTGCCAGCAGTGAAGTCCGGGAGCAGTACTTC. It codes for CASSEVREQYF.

This chain connects TRBV12-3 or TRBV12-4 to TRBJ2-1, with 8 bases that match TRBD2. The trim removed 3 bases at V and 7 bases at J, leaving 2 bases unmatched. This CDR3 has 13 amino acids. This CDR3 is CASSLERGNEQFF. CDR3 bases: TGTGCCAGCAGTTTGGAGCGGGGGAATGAGCAGTTCTTC.

The rearrangement links TRBV6-5 to TRBJ1-2, with TRBD1 identical over 9 bases. The CDR3 is made up of 15 amino acids. Trimming removed 5 bases from V and 4 bases from J; junction bases left unmatched: 8. Germline V gives CDR1 MNHEY, CDR2 SVGAGI. CDR3 sequence: CASSTSQGAFYGYTF. CDR3 sequence (DNA): TGTGCCAGCAGTACTTCACAGGGGGCTTTCTATGGCTACACCTTC.

The rearrangement uses TRBV4-1 and TRBJ2-1; D possibly corresponds to TRBD2 (6 bases). Germline V gene lookup returns CDR1 MGHRA and CDR2 YSYEKL. The CDR3 spans 15 residues. Trimming shortened V by 0 bases and J by 7 bases, and 13 bases separated the two germline ends. CDR3 nucleotides: TGCGCCAGCAGCCAAGAGAGTCGGGGGAGGAATGAGCAGTTCTTC. Protein: CASSQESRGRNEQFF.

The V and J genes are TRBV6-5 and TRBJ2-7; 7 bases are shared with TRBD1. Trimming at V came to 5 bases and at J to 4 bases, leaving 11 bases not matched to a gene. The V gene's germline CDR1 is MNHEY and CDR2 SVGAGI. The CDR3 contains 15 residues. CDR3 sequence: CASSLSGQAWYEQYF. The CDR3, as DNA: TGTGCCAGCAGTCTATCAGGACAGGCTTGGTACGAGCAGTACTTC.

The genes are TRBV12-1 and TRBJ2-2; the D segment call TRBD1 is taken from the table without a DNA check. TRBV12-1 constitutes a pseudogene. This CDR3 contains 20 residues. The DNA of the CDR3 is TGTGCCAGCAGCTCCGAGTATACCCCCTCGGACAGGGGAAACACCGGGGAGCTGTTTTTT. This encodes CASSSEYTPSDRGNTGELFF.

V usage is TRBV6-6 and J usage is TRBJ1-4; D uncertain. Trimming stripped 4 bases from V and 0 bases from J, with 3 bases between. The germline V gene encodes CDR1 MNHNY and CDR2 SVGAGI (reference sequence). The CDR3 is made up of 13 amino acids. The CDR3 sequence: CASSSTTNEKLFF. The CDR3 DNA reads as TGTGCCAGCAGTTCAACAACTAATGAAAAACTGTTTTTT.

The V and J genes are TRBV5-4 and TRBJ1-5; no clear D gene. V was cut by 1 base and J by 1 base, with 6 bases left in between. Germline V lookup: CDR1 SGHNT, CDR2 YYREEE (reference sequence). The CDR3 is made up of 14 amino acids. The CDR3 sequence: CASSLFRSNQPQHF. CDR3 DNA sequence: TGTGCCAGCAGCTTGTTTCGGAGCAATCAGCCCCAGCATTTT.

The chain couples TRBV5-4 to TRBJ1-6; 7 positions agree with TRBD1. V dropped 0 bases and J dropped 10; count of bases not matched to a gene: 13. The CDR3 is 17 amino acids. The germline V gene has CDR1 SGHNT and CDR2 YYREEE (reference sequence). The CDR3 DNA reads TGTGCCAGCAGCTTGGAACAGGGGTCCGATTTAAGGTCACCCCTCCACTTT. Amino acids: CASSLEQGSDLRSPLHF.

The chain carries TRBV12-2 and TRBJ2-3; the tabulated D call, TRBD2, remains unverified against the DNA. TRBV12-2 is described as a pseudogene. The CDR3 totals 16 residues. The CDR3 sequence is CASRPVTSGYTDTQYF. The CDR3 nucleotides read TGTGCAAGTCGCCCTGTCACTAGCGGGTACACAGATACGCAGTATTTT.

This clone has ten or more counts. This sequence joins TRBV4-1 and TRBJ2-7; D possibly corresponds to TRBD1 (5 bases). Per the germline V gene, CDR1 is MGHRA and CDR2 is YSYEKL. Between the trimmed V and J ends, which lost 4 bases and 3 bases, there was a span of 13 bases. The CDR3 covers 14 residues. The CDR3 DNA follows: TGCGCCAGCAGCCCAGGGTCGCGTGACTACGAGCAGTACTTC. Amino acid sequence: CASSPGSRDYEQYF.

The V and J genes are TRBV30 and TRBJ2-1, with 8 nucleotides matching TRBD2. Per the germline V gene, CDR1 is GTSNPN and CDR2 is SVGIG (reference sequence). The V gene end was trimmed by 3 bases and the J gene end by 7 bases; junction bases not matched to a gene: 2. There are 12 residues in the CDR3. The DNA of the CDR3 is TGTGCCTGGAGCCGACTAGCGAATGAGCAGTTCTTC. Amino acid sequence: CAWSRLANEQFF.

V and J are TRBV5-1 and TRBJ1-2; TRBD1 aligns across 7 bases. V trimming: 6 bases; J trimming: 4 bases; junction bases outside the gene matches: 6. There are 13 residues in the CDR3. Germline assignment: CDR1 SGHRS and CDR2 YFSETQ. In nucleotides, the CDR3 is TGCGCCAGCAACTTCCAGGGGGGCTATGGCTACACCTTC. Protein: CASNFQGGYGYTF. The full variable domain, with the rest looked up from reference TRBV5-1 and TRBJ1-2, is KAGVTQTPRYLIKTRGQQVTLSCSPISGHRSVSWYQQTPGQGLQFLFEYFSETQRNKGNFPGRFSGRQFSNSRSEMNVSTLELGDSALYLCASNFQGGYGYTFGSGTRLTVV.

The chain recombines TRBV4-1 with TRBJ2-1; tentative D call: TRBD1 (8 bases). There are 16 residues in the CDR3. The V gene lost 4 bases and the J gene lost 7 bases, with 20 bases spanning the gap. Germline V gene data show CDR1 as MGHRA and CDR2 as YSYEKL. CDR3 amino acids: CASSPHRGGTWNEQFF. CDR3 bases: TGCGCCAGCAGCCCACACAGGGGGGGGACGTGGAATGAGCAGTTCTTC.